These 6 T cell receptor beta chains were all obtained from the same sample, sequenced in a study of blood T cell repertoires in COVID-19. This table comes from immunoSEQ multiplex PCR, and its TCRdb copy is limited to in-frame clones, with some not included. The sample holds roughly 140,000 clones, 80% seen once. The sequenced sample was peripheral blood. The receptors come from a woman aged 45-65 years with acute or convalescent COVID-19.

V usage is TRBV7-2 and J usage is TRBJ2-5, with 7 bases that match TRBD2. V dropped 5 bases and J dropped 4; count of bases not matched to a gene: 4. Germline V gene sequence: CDR1 SGHTA, CDR2 FQGNSA. The CDR3 has 13 residues. CDR3 DNA sequence: TGTGCCAGCAGCCCGCGGGGGAGAGAGACCCAGTACTTC. Translation gives CASSPRGRETQYF.

The J gene is TRBJ2-2, the V gene TRBV7-2; no firm D call. Per germline, CDR1 SGHTA and CDR2 FQGNSA. CDR3 length equals 17 residues. Trimming stripped 0 bases from V and 0 bases from J, with 11 bases between. CDR3: CASSLAQYSANTGELFF. CDR3 nucleotide sequence: TGTGCCAGCAGCTTAGCGCAATATAGTGCGAACACCGGGGAGCTGTTTTTT. The full variable domain, its missing parts supplied by reference TRBV7-2 and TRBJ2-2, is GAGVSQSPSNKVTEKGKDVELRCDPISGHTALYWYRQSLGQGLEFLIYFQGNSAPDKSGLPSDRFSAERTGGSVSTLTIQRTQQEDSAVYLCASSLAQYSANTGELFFGEGSRLTVL.

This rearrangement joins TRBV27 to TRBJ1-2; 7 positions match TRBD1. The CDR3 runs 14 residues. Germline loops: CDR1 MNHEY, CDR2 SMNVEV (reference sequence). The trim removed 3 bases at V and 4 bases at J, leaving 5 bases unmatched. In DNA, the CDR3 is TGTGCCAGCAGTTTGAGAGGGGGCGGCTATGGCTACACCTTC. This sequence encodes CASSLRGGGYGYTF.

V and J are TRBV7-3 and TRBJ2-7, with 7 bases lining up with TRBD1. The CDR3 runs to 15 residues. The germline V gene has CDR1 SGHTA and CDR2 FQGTGA. Losses at the gene ends were 4 bases for V and 5 bases for J; bases not matched to a gene: 11. The CDR3 DNA is TGTGCCAGCAGCTCAGGTACAGGGGCGTTTGACGAGCAGTACTTC. Amino acid sequence: CASSSGTGAFDEQYF.

The rearrangement joins TRBV7-3 to TRBJ1-1; D remains unclear. Trimming took 5 bases from V and 1 from J, leaving 8 bases between them. Germline values: CDR1 SGHTA, CDR2 FQGTGA. The CDR3 sequence is 13 residues long. The CDR3 protein is CASSAGSNTEAFF. The CDR3 DNA reads TGTGCCAGCAGCGCTGGCTCGAACACTGAAGCTTTCTTT.

The chain employs TRBV11-2 and TRBJ2-3, with 7 bases lining up with TRBD1. There are 15 residues in the CDR3. Germline V gene data show CDR1 as SGHAT and CDR2 as FQNNGV. Trimming removed 5 bases from V and 2 bases from J; junction bases left unmatched: 7. The CDR3 DNA sequence: TGTGCCAGCAGCGTACAGGGACAGCTCACAGATACGCAGTATTTT. This encodes CASSVQGQLTDTQYF.